Presented here are 22 T cell receptor beta chains from one specimen sequenced in a study of cytomegalovirus exposure and HLA in healthy donors. PCR involved 60 Vbeta and 13 Jbeta primers. Libraries were prepared by immunoSEQ multiplex PCR; TCRdb keeps only in-frame clonotypes and omits some of them. The top ten clones hold less than 3.5% of a sample with roughly 99,000 clones, roughly 87% of them seen once. Sequenced input: PBMCs. The receptors stem from a man aged 25 to 45 in good health and CMV-seropositive.

CDR3 sequence (DNA): TGTGCCAGCAGCCACGGCTCCGGGACAATTCTTAGTTCACCCCTCCACTTT. This gives the protein CASSHGSGTILSSPLHF. This chain uses TRBV13 with TRBJ1-6; D might be TRBD1 (6 bases). The germline V gene encodes CDR1 PRHDT and CDR2 FYEKMQ (reference sequence). This CDR3 comprises 17 residues. V lost 5 bases and J 9 bases, leaving 23 bases between the germline ends.

The CDR3 bases are TGTGCCAGCAGTCCCCATGGGCAGGGAACCTATGGCTACACCTTC. Its protein product is CASSPHGQGTYGYTF. The rearrangement joins TRBV6-1 to TRBJ1-2; D perhaps matches TRBD1 (5 bases). Germline assignment: CDR1 MNHNS and CDR2 SASEGT. V lost 5 bases and J lost 4, with 17 bases in between. This CDR3 region has 15 residues.

This clone has only a few counts. The chain is built from TRBV5-1 and TRBJ1-5; D remains unclear. V shed 0 bases and J shed 0 bases, with 7 bases lying between them. Germline V gene lookup returns CDR1 SGHRS and CDR2 YFSETQ. The CDR3 has 15 amino acids. CDR3 loop: CASSLGPYSNQPQHF. The CDR3 region has the DNA TGCGCCAGCAGCTTGGGGCCATATAGCAATCAGCCCCAGCATTTT.

As to this clone: The junction differs from germline at one of its ends, possibly a read error. The chain is built from TRBV10-3 and TRBJ2-2; D gene uncertain. Germline values: CDR1 ENHRY, CDR2 SYGVKD. The CDR3 extends over 14 amino acids. The CDR3 DNA reads as TGTGCCATCAGGGGTCGACCAGACACCGAGGAGCTGTTTTTT. Protein product: CAIRGRPDTEELFF.

A single count supports this clone. The rearrangement joins TRBV5-4 to TRBJ2-2; possibly TRBD2 for D (6 bases). V was shortened by 7 bases and J by 3 bases, with 16 bases between the two germline ends. Germline CDR1 and CDR2: SGHNT and YYREEE (reference sequence). The CDR3 consists of 15 residues. The CDR3 here is CASRWDGGYTGELFF. The CDR3 DNA sequence: TGTGCCAGCCGGTGGGACGGGGGTTACACCGGGGAGCTGTTTTTT.

The chain combines TRBV6-5 with TRBJ2-3; maybe TRBD1 (6 bases). V was trimmed by 0 bases and J by 5 bases, leaving 9 bases between them. The CDR3 is 14 amino acids. Germline CDR1 and CDR2: MNHEY and SVGAGI. CDR3 sequence (DNA): TGTGCCAGCAGTTACTCGGGGGCCCAAGATACGCAGTATTTT. This codes for CASSYSGAQDTQYF.

This clone showed up just once. J is TRBJ1-5 and V is TRBV2, with a possible D match to TRBD1 (6 bases). V lost 7 bases and J 7 bases, leaving 14 bases between the germline ends. The germline gives CDR1 SNHLY, CDR2 FYNNEI. The CDR3 totals 13 residues. The CDR3 loop is CASTVGQLQPQHF. The CDR3 bases are TGTGCCAGCACGGTGGGACAACTCCAGCCCCAGCATTTT.

The rearrangement uses TRBV11-3 and TRBJ2-3; TRBD2 matches 11 bases. This CDR3 has 19 residues. With V trimmed by 3 bases and J by 0 bases, 11 bases remained unmatched. Germline V CDR1 and CDR2: SGHNT, YENEEA. The CDR3 is CASSLGFTSGGSSTDTQYF. CDR3 sequence (DNA): TGTGCCAGCAGCTTGGGATTTACTAGCGGGGGCTCTAGCACAGATACGCAGTATTTT.

V usage is TRBV6-5 and J usage is TRBJ2-5; D perhaps matches TRBD1 (6 bases). The CDR3 runs to 13 residues. V was shortened by 7 bases and J by 4 bases, with 13 bases between the two germline ends. Germline CDR1 MNHEY, CDR2 SVGAGI. CDR3 amino acids: CASKMTGGETQYF. The CDR3, as DNA: TGTGCCAGCAAGATGACAGGCGGAGAGACCCAGTACTTC.

The J gene is TRBJ2-5, the V gene TRBV9; 7 nucleotides agree with TRBD2. Germline CDR1 SGDLS, CDR2 YYNGEE. CDR3 length: 17 residues. V shed 1 base, J shed 1 base, and the junction held 10 bases outside the gene matches. The CDR3 DNA reads TGTGCCAGCAGCGTAAGGGTCGGTAGCGGGCCCCAAGAGACCCAGTACTTC. Its translation: CASSVRVGSGPQETQYF.

Only a few counts were recorded for this clone. The chain links TRBV14 to TRBJ1-1; TRBD1 aligns across 7 bases. Per the germline V gene, CDR1 is SGHDN and CDR2 is FVKESK. V was clipped by 4 bases and J by 11 bases; unmatched bases: 7. The CDR3 length is 12 residues. This chain's CDR3 is CASSPGTERAFF. The CDR3 nucleotides are TGTGCCAGCAGCCCCGGGACAGAACGGGCTTTCTTT.

The chain combines TRBV5-4 with TRBJ2-2, with D perhaps TRBD1 (6 bases). Germline lookup yields CDR1 SGHNT and CDR2 YYREEE (reference sequence). V was cut by 1 base and J by 7 bases, with 11 bases left in between. CDR3 length: 14 residues. This CDR3 reads CASSLFQGLGELFF. The CDR3 DNA follows: TGTGCCAGCAGCTTGTTTCAGGGGCTCGGGGAGCTGTTTTTT.

This sequence joins TRBV6-9 and TRBJ2-1, with 9 bases matching TRBD2. This CDR3 is built from 18 residues. V shed 6 bases and J 2 bases; nucleotides not matched to a gene: 14. Germline-derived CDR1 and CDR2 are MNHGY and SVAAGI. CDR3 sequence (DNA): TGTGCCAGCAGCCCCCCGCGGGGGGGGGTCTTCCCCTACAATGAGCAGTTCTTC. Translation gives CASSPPRGGVFPYNEQFF.

V and J are TRBV7-2 and TRBJ2-2; perhaps TRBD2 as D (6 bases). Trimming removed 1 base at V and 4 bases at J, with 13 bases between. The CDR3 is 16 amino acids. CDR1 is SGHTA and CDR2 is FQGNSA in the germline V gene. The CDR3 here is CASSLVGGASTGELFF. The DNA for the CDR3 is TGTGCCAGCAGCTTAGTTGGAGGGGCGAGCACCGGGGAGCTGTTTTTT.

This clone has more than one count but fewer than ten. This sequence joins TRBV5-4 and TRBJ2-7; 7 bases match TRBD2. With 0 bases clipped from V and 5 bases from J, the junction kept 2 bases outside the gene matches. The CDR3 contains 13 residues. Germline loops: CDR1 SGHNT, CDR2 YYREEE (reference sequence). CDR3: CASSLGAGDEQYF. The CDR3 bases are TGTGCCAGCAGCTTGGGGGCGGGGGACGAGCAGTACTTC.

The chain employs TRBV7-2 and TRBJ2-5; TRBD2 is a possible D gene (7 bases). In germline, CDR1 is SGHTA, CDR2 FQGNSA. The CDR3 runs to 15 residues. Between the trimmed V and J ends, which lost 1 base and 10 bases, there was a span of 19 bases. The CDR3 coding sequence is TGTGCCAGCAGCTTAGGGGGGACTATGGGGGGCAGCCAGTACTTC. It specifies CASSLGGTMGGSQYF.

The chain joins TRBV18 to TRBJ2-7, with 14 bases lining up with TRBD2. The CDR3 length is 16 residues. Looked up from germline, CDR1 is KGHSH and CDR2 is LQKENI. V dropped 3 bases and J dropped 6; count of bases not matched to a gene: 7. CDR3 coding DNA: TGTGCCAGCTCACCCGGGATCGGGACTAGCGGGGGCGAGCAGTACTTC. It translates to CASSPGIGTSGGEQYF.

V is TRBV2 and J is TRBJ1-2; D remains ambiguous. This CDR3 has 14 amino acids. Trimming took off 3 bases at V and 2 bases at J, with 10 bases between the two ends. CDR1 is SNHLY, CDR2 FYNNEI, per germline. CDR3: CASSDTQANYGYTF. Written as DNA, the CDR3 is TGTGCCAGCAGTGATACGCAGGCAAACTATGGCTACACCTTC.

The chain couples TRBV27 to TRBJ1-2; 11 bases line up with TRBD1. Germline assignment: CDR1 MNHEY and CDR2 SMNVEV (reference sequence). CDR3 length: 15 residues. Trimming cost V 6 bases and J 4 bases; bases outside gene matches: 7. The DNA of the CDR3 is TGTGCCAGCAGCCCGGGACAGGGGGTAATCTATGGCTACACCTTC. Amino acid sequence: CASSPGQGVIYGYTF.

The chain recombines TRBV7-8 with TRBJ1-2; 10 bases align to TRBD1. Per germline, CDR1 SGHVS and CDR2 FQNEAQ. This CDR3 comprises 13 residues. The V segment lost 3 bases and the J segment 5 bases; nucleotides outside the gene matches: 0. CDR3 in amino acids: CASSLDRGYGYTF. In DNA form, the CDR3 reads TGTGCCAGCAGCTTGGACAGGGGGTATGGCTACACCTTC.

This rearrangement joins TRBV4-1 to TRBJ1-5, with 8 nucleotides matching TRBD1. The CDR3 is 16 residues long. The germline V gene encodes CDR1 MGHRA and CDR2 YSYEKL. V lost 2 bases, J lost 7 bases, and 10 bases stayed unmatched. CDR3 in amino acids: CASSQPGQGSGQPQHF. DNA for the CDR3: TGCGCCAGCAGCCAACCAGGACAGGGATCGGGGCAGCCCCAGCATTTT.

The chain combines TRBV5-4 with TRBJ1-3; no clear D. Trimming removed 4 bases from V and 0 bases from J, with 11 bases in between. The CDR3 is 15 residues long. In germline, CDR1 is SGHNT, CDR2 YYREEE (reference sequence). CDR3 sequence (DNA): TGTGCCAGCAGCCGGTCAGGAACCTCTGGAAACACCATATATTTT. It yields the protein CASSRSGTSGNTIYF.